Listed here are 5 T cell receptor beta chains from one sample, sequenced in a study of radiotherapy plus CTLA-4 blockade in lung cancer. Generated by immunoSEQ multiplex PCR, the TCRdb table keeps only in-frame clones and is missing some. The top ten hold about 8.5% of the sample, which has tens of thousands of clones, roughly 83% seen once. The sequencing used peripheral blood, collected from a patient treated with radiotherapy plus ipilimumab. The receptors come from a human donor with non-small cell lung cancer who had a complete response to radiotherapy plus ipilimumab.

This chain links TRBV7-2 with TRBJ1-5; 8 bases match TRBD1. The CDR3 is 15 amino acids. Germline V lookup: CDR1 SGHTA, CDR2 FQGNSA. Trimming removed 1 base from V and 6 bases from J; junction bases left unmatched: 5. CDR3 DNA: TGTGCCAGCAGCTTAGTCGGGGACAGGACTCAGCCCCAGCATTTT. Its protein product is CASSLVGDRTQPQHF.

This chain uses TRBV13 with TRBJ2-2; D is possibly TRBD2 (7 bases). The CDR3 is 14 residues long. Germline V gives CDR1 PRHDT, CDR2 FYEKMQ (reference sequence). The V end lost 3 bases, the J end lost 4 bases, and 9 bases lay between the germline ends. CDR3 in amino acids: CASSFGGRTGELFF. CDR3 sequence (DNA): TGTGCCAGCAGCTTCGGGGGGCGCACCGGGGAGCTGTTTTTT.

The genes are TRBV6-5 and TRBJ1-1; 7 bases are a match to TRBD1. CDR3 length: 14 amino acids. J gave up 4 bases and V 4 bases, and 6 bases lay outside the gene matches. Germline V gene sequence: CDR1 MNHEY, CDR2 SVGAGI. CDR3 region: CASSWDSRGTEAFF. The CDR3 DNA follows: TGTGCCAGCAGTTGGGACAGCCGGGGCACTGAAGCTTTCTTT.

This clone appeared a few times. The chain carries TRBV2 and TRBJ1-1; D ambiguous. Per the germline V gene, CDR1 is SNHLY and CDR2 is FYNNEI. This CDR3 comprises 15 residues. The V end was cut by 2 bases, the J end by 5 bases, with 15 bases between. DNA for the CDR3: TGTGCCAGCAGTGAATGGGAGGGAGTGGTGACTGAAGCTTTCTTT. Protein: CASSEWEGVVTEAFF.

The V call is TRBV29-1, the J call TRBJ2-3; the match to TRBD2 covers 7 bases. CDR1 and CDR2 (germline): SQVTM, ANQGSEA. The trim removed 4 bases at V and 1 base at J, leaving 5 bases unmatched. The CDR3 runs to 14 residues. The CDR3 DNA sequence: TGCAGCGTTGTCGGCGGGAGCGGCACAGATACGCAGTATTTT. It specifies CSVVGGSGTDTQYF.